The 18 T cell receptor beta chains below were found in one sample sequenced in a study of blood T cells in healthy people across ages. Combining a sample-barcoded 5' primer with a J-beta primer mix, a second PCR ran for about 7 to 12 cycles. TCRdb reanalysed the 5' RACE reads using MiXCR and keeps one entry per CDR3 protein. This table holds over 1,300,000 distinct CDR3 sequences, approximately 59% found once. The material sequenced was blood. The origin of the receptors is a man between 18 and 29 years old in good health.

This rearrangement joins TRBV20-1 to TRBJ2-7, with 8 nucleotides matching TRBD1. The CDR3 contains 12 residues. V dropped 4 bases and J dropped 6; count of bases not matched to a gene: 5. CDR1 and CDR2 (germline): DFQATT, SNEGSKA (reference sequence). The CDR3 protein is CSATDRGPEQYF. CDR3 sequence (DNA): TGCAGTGCTACCGACAGGGGTCCCGAGCAGTACTTC.

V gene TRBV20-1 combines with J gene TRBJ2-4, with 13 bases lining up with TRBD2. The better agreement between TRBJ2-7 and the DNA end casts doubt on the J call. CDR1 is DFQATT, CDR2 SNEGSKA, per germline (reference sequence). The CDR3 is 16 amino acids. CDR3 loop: CSARNPGLAGFYEQYF. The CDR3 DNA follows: TGCAGTGCTAGAAACCCGGGACTAGCGGGATTCTACGAGCAGTACTTC.

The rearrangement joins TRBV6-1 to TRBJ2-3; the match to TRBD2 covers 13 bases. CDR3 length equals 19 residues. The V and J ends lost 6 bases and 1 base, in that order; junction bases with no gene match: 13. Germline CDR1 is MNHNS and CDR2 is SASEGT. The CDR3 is CASRDRGLAGQSRTDTQYF. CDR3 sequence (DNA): TGTGCCAGCAGGGACCGGGGACTAGCGGGACAATCCCGCACAGATACGCAGTATTTT.

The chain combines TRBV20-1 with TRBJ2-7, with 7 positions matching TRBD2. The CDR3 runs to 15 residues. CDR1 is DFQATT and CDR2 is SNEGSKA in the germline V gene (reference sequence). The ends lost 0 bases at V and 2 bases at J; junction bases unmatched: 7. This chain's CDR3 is CSAREASGATYEQYF. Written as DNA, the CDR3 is TGCAGTGCTAGAGAGGCTAGCGGAGCGACCTACGAGCAGTACTTC.

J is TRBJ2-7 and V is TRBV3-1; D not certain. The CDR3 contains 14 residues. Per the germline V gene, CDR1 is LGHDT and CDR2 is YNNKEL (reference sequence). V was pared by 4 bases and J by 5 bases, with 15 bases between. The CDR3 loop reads CASSPNPDGHEQYF. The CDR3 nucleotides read TGTGCCAGCAGCCCGAACCCCGATGGCCACGAGCAGTACTTC.

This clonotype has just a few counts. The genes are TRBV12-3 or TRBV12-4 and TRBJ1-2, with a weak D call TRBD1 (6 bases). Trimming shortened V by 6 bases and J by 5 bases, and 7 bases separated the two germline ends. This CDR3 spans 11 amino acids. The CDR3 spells CASRGQYGYTF. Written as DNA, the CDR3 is TGTGCCAGCAGAGGACAGTATGGCTACACCTTC.

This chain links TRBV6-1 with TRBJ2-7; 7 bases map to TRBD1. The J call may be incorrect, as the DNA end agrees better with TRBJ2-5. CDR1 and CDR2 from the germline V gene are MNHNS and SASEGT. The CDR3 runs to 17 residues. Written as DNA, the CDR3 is TGTGCCAGCAGTGAAGCCCAGCTGACAGGGTCTGGGGAGACCCAGTACTTC. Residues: CASSEAQLTGSGETQYF.

In DNA, the CDR3 is TGTGCCAGCAGTCCCGGGACAGGGTTCGGGTCACCCCTCCACTTT. As protein: CASSPGTGFGSPLHF. The gene calls are TRBV27 and TRBJ1-6, with 9 bases identical to TRBD1. CDR1 and CDR2 (germline): MNHEY, SMNVEV (reference sequence). This CDR3 has 15 residues. With V trimmed by 5 bases and J by 10 bases, 9 bases remained unmatched.

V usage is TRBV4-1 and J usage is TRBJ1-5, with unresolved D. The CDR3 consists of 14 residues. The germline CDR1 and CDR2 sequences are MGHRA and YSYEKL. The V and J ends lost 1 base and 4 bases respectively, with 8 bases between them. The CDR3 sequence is CASSQATLNQPQHF. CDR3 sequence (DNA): TGCGCCAGCAGCCAAGCGACCTTAAATCAGCCCCAGCATTTT.

CDR3 region: CSADTGRMYTEAFF. As DNA, the CDR3 is TGCAGTGCCGACACAGGGAGGATGTACACTGAAGCTTTCTTT. The rearrangement uses TRBV20-1 and TRBJ1-1, with a tentative D call TRBD1 (6 bases). This CDR3 has 14 amino acids. V shed 6 bases and J shed 3 bases, with 17 bases lying between them. Germline assignment: CDR1 DFQATT and CDR2 SNEGSKA (reference sequence).

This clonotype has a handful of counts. CDR3 protein: CASSLARGQPQHF. CDR3 bases: TGTGCCAGCAGCTTAGCGCGGGGACAGCCCCAGCATTTT. The chain joins TRBV7-2 to TRBJ1-5; D unresolved. Germline values: CDR1 SGHTA, CDR2 FQGNSA. This CDR3 is built from 13 residues. Trimming removed 0 bases at V and 7 bases at J, with 7 bases between.

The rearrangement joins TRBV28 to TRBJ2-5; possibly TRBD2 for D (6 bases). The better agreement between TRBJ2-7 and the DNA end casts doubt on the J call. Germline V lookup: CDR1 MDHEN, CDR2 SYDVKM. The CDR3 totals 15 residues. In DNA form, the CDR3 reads TGTGCCAGCAGTTTATCTGGGCTAGCGAGGTACGAGCAGTACTTC. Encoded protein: CASSLSGLARYEQYF.

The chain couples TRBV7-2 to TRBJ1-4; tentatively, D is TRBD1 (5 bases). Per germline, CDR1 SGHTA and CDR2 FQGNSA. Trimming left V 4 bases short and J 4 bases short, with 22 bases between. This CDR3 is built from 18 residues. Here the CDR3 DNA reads TGTGCCAGCAGCTCGGGCGGGGACCCGAGAGGATTTAATGAAAAACTGTTTTTT. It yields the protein CASSSGGDPRGFNEKLFF. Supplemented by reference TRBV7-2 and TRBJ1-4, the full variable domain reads GAGVSQSPSNKVTEKGKDVELRCDPISGHTALYWYRQSLGQGLEFLIYFQGNSAPDKSGLPSDRFSAERTGGSVSTLTIQRTQQEDSAVYLCASSSGGDPRGFNEKLFFGSGTQLSVL.

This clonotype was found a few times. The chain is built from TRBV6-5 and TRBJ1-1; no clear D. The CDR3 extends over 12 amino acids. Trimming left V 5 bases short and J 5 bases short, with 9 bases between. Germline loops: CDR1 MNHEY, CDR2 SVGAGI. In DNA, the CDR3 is TGTGCCAGCAGTCCGGGTTGGACTGAAGCTTTCTTT. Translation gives CASSPGWTEAFF.

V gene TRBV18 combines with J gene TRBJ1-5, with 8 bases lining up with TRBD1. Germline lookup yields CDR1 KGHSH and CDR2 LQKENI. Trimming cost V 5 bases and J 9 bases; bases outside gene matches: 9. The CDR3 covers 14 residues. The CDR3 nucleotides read TGTGCCAGCTCAACCAGGGGGCGAATCTCGCCCCAGCATTTT. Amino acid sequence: CASSTRGRISPQHF.

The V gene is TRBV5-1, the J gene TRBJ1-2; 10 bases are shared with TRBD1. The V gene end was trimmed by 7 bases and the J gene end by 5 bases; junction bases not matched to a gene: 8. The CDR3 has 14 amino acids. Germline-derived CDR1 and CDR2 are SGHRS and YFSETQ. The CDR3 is CASCRDRGVYGYTF. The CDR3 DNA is TGCGCCAGCTGCCGGGACAGGGGTGTTTATGGCTACACCTTC.

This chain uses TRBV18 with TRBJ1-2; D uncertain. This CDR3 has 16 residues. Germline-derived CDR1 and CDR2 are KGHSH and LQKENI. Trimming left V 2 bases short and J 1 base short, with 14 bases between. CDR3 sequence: CASSPSGRTNNYGYTF. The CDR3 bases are TGTGCCAGCTCACCATCGGGCAGGACCAATAACTATGGCTACACCTTC. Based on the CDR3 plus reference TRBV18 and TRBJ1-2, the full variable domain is NAGVMQNPRHLVRRRGQEARLRCSPMKGHSHVYWYRQLPEEGLKFMVYLQKENIIDESGMPKERFSAEFPKEGPSILRIQQVVRGDSAAYFCASSPSGRTNNYGYTFGSGTRLTVV.

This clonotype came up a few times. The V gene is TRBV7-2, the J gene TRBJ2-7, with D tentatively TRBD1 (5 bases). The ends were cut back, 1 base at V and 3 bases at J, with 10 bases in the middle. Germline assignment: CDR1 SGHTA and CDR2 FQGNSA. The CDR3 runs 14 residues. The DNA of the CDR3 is TGTGCCAGCAGCTTAGACACAGGCCACTACGAGCAGTACTTC. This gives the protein CASSLDTGHYEQYF.